The source of this T cell receptor (beta chain) is a study of OX40 agonist ivuxolimab in advanced cancers. Study in general: The patients got ivuxolimab, which is an agonistic anti-OX40 (CD134) antibody. Having had anti-PD-1, anti-PD-L1 or anti-CTLA-4 therapy before was allowed, and roughly 40% had some.

The assay was immunoSEQ multiplex PCR, and TCRdb's table has in-frame clones only and misses some. Here the sample spans about 67,000 clones, around 93% being singletons. This CDR3 has 15 residues. Germline V gene lookup returns CDR1 SNHLY and CDR2 FYNNEI. V was cut by 6 bases and J by 2 bases, with 16 bases left in between. As concerns this clone: Its antigen is unidentified.

Regarding the study as a whole: More expanded clones were found, on average, in CD8+ than in CD4+ T cells.

Sequencing was performed on CD4+ or CD8+ T cells sorted from blood, taken in a trial of the OX40 agonist ivuxolimab. The source is an adult with an advanced solid tumor such as melanoma, head and neck, liver or kidney cancer. The chain recombines TRBV2 with TRBJ1-2; D is ambiguous. The CDR3 region has the DNA TGTGCCAGCAGGAAAGAGATACAAGGGAACTATGGCTACACCTTC. As protein: CASRKEIQGNYGYTF.